The sequence of this T cell receptor (beta chain) was determined in a study of cytomegalovirus exposure and HLA in healthy donors. The CDR3 length is 15 residues. Per the germline V gene, CDR1 is SGHDN and CDR2 is FVKESK. The J segment lost 0 bases and the V segment lost 4 bases, leaving 3 bases of the junction unmatched. The PCR was carried out with 60 Vbeta primers and 13 Jbeta primers. The table came from immunoSEQ multiplex PCR; TCRdb's copy has only in-frame clones and leaves some out. The repertoire includes 130,000 or so clones, roughly 70% of them detected once, and around 7% sits in the top ten. As for this clone: Its specificity is not known.

Study-level findings and limits: The authors considered a cluster of highly shared sequence variants likely to be a sequencing artifact. In a later analysis, an Asian-associated ancestry cluster reportedly showed fewer N-insertions than the approximately 670-donor mean.

This receptor was obtained from a man aged 35 to 55 in good health and CMV-seropositive. Sequenced material: PBMCs. The chain recombines TRBV14 with TRBJ1-3, with 7 positions matching TRBD1. CDR3 loop: CASSLGTASGNTIYF. CDR3 DNA: TGTGCCAGCAGCCTTGGGACAGCCTCTGGAAACACCATATATTTT.